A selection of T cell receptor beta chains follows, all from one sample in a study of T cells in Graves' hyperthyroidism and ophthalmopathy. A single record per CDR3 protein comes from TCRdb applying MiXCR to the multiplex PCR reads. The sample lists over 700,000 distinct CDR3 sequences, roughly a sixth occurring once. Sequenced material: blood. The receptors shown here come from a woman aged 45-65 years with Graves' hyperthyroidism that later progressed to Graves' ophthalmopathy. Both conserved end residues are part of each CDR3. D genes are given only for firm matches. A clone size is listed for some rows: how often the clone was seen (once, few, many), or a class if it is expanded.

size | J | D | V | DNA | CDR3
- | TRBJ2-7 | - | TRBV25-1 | TGTGCCAGCAGTGAAGTCTTCGGATACGAGCAGTACTTC | CASSEVFGYEQYF
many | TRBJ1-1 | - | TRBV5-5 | TGTGCCAGCACCCTGCGGAGGAACACTGAAGCTTTCTTT | CASTLRRNTEAFF
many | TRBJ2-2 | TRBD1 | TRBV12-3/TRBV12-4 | TGTGCCAGCAGTCTACCGACAGGGGGTGTCACCGGGGAGCTGTTTTTT | CASSLPTGGVTGELFF
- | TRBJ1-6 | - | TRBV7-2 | TGTGCCAGCAGCTTAAGGACAGTTTATAATTCACCCCTCCACTTT | CASSLRTVYNSPLHF
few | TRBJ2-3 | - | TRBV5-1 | TGCGCCAGCAGCTTGGGGGCACGGGGGGCGGGTCCAGATACGCAGTATTTT | CASSLGARGAGPDTQYF
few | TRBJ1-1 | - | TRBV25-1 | TGTGCCAGCAGTGAATTGAGCCTCGACATAGCCACTGAAGCTTTCTTT | CASSELSLDIATEAFF
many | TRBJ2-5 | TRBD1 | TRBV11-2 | TGTGCCAGCACCAGGACAGGAGAAGAGACCCAGTACTTC | CASTRTGEETQYF
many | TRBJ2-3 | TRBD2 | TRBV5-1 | TGCGCCAGCAACCCGATTCGGGGGGGCCGAGGCACAGATACGCAGTATTTT | CASNPIRGGRGTDTQYF
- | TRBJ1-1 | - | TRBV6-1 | TGTGCCAGCAGTCCCCGACCAGGTGAGGGCAACACTGAAGCTTTCTTT | CASSPRPGEGNTEAFF
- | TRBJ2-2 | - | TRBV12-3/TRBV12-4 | TGTGCCAGCAGTTTGAACGTCAGGAACACCGGGGAGCTGTTTTTT | CASSLNVRNTGELFF
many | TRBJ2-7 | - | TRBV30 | TGTGCCTGGAGTGTAGGAAGGGGGATACACGAGCAGTACTTC | CAWSVGRGIHEQYF
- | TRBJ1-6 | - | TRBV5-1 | TGCGCCAGCAGCCCCCTTGGGGGGGACCTTGGGAATTCACCCCTCCACTTT | CASSPLGGDLGNSPLHF
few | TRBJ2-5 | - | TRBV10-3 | TGTGCCATCAGGGACAGCCAAGCGGAGACCCAGTACTTC | CAIRDSQAETQYF
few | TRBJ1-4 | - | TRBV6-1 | TGTGCCAGCAGTACCAAGGGGCGTGGCTCGGAAAATGAAAAACTGTTTTTT | CASSTKGRGSENEKLFF
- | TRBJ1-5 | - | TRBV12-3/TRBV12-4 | TGTGCCAGCAGTCAGAGACAAGCCCCAAACCAGCCCCAGCATTTT | CASSQRQAPNQPQHF
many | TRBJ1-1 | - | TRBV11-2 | TGTGCCAGCAGCTTAGATCTTATAGTTGAAGCTTTCTTT | CASSLDLIVEAFF
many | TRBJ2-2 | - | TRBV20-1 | TGCAGTGCTAGAGATGGCTCAGGGTTACCGAACACCGGGGAGCTGTTTTTT | CSARDGSGLPNTGELFF
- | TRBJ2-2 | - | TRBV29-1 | TGCAGCGCCCAGGGGCAGGGCGGGGAGCTGTTTTTT | CSAQGQGGELFF
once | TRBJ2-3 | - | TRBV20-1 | TGCAGTGCTAACGTCGGGACAAGGGCCGCGGGTACGCAGTATTTT | CSANVGTRAAGTQYF
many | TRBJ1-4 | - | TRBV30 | TGTGCCTGGAGTGGAGCCCAAAAACTGTTTTTT | CAWSGAQKLFF
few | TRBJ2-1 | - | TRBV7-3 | TGTGCCAGCAGCTTACTCGAGCGTGGAATGTCCTACAATGAGCAGTTCTTC | CASSLLERGMSYNEQFF
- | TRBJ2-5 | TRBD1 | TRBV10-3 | TGTGCCATCAGTGAGACACCGGGACAGGGGGCGAATCCGTACCAAGAGACCCAGTACTTC | CAISETPGQGANPYQETQYF
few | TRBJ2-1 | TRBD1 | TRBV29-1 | TGCAGCGGGGTGGGGGGACAGGGGGCCTACAATGAGCAGTTCTTC | CSGVGGQGAYNEQFF
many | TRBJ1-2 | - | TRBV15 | TGTGCCACCAGCAGAGGGATGGAGAACTATGGCTACACCTTC | CATSRGMENYGYTF
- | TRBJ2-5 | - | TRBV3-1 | TGTGCCAGCAGGTCCCACGGGTCAGAAGGAGAGACCCAGTACTTC | CASRSHGSEGETQYF
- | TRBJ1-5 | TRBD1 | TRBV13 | TGTGCCAGCAGCTTTGGGACAGGGACGAGCATGGGCAATCAGCCCCAGCATTTT | CASSFGTGTSMGNQPQHF
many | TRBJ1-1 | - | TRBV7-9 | TGTGCCAGCAGCTTAGACCCGACACCAAACACTGAAGCTTTCTTT | CASSLDPTPNTEAFF
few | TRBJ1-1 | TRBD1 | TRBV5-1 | TGCGCCAGCAGCGGGACAGGGGGAGCTACTGAAGCTTTCTTT | CASSGTGGATEAFF
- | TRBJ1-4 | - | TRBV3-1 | TGTGCCAGCAGTGCCGTCGCAACTAATGAAAAACTGTTTTTT | CASSAVATNEKLFF
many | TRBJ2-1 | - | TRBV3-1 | TGTGCCAGCAGCCAACCTAGCGTCACCTACAATGAGCAGTTCTTC | CASSQPSVTYNEQFF
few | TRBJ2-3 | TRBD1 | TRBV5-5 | TGTGCCAGCAGGCCGGGACAGGGTCGAGATACGCAGTATTTT | CASRPGQGRDTQYF